A selection of T cell receptor beta chains follows, all from one sample in a study of Ad26.COV2.S vaccination and SARS-CoV-2 variants. Sequencing used immunoSEQ multiplex PCR; TCRdb keeps in-frame clones, though not all of them. The table has 350,000 to 400,000 clones, about 88% seen once. Here the sequenced sample was peripheral blood, taken in a trial of Ad26.COV2.S vaccine versus placebo. The receptors here all came from a person between 18 and 59 years old who received the Ad26.COV2.S COVID-19 vaccine or a placebo. CDR3s include the opening cysteine and the closing phenylalanine or tryptophan. D genes are given only for firm matches. Rows may omit the clone size; those that give it use once, few, many or a size class.

>-|TRBV30|TRBJ2-4|-
CAWIPLGQRGSLAKNIQYF
TGTGCCTGGATCCCCCTTGGGCAGAGGGGTTCCTTAGCCAAAAACATTCAGTACTTC
>-|TRBV6-1|TRBJ1-2|-
CASSERGGSNYGYTF
TGTGCCAGCAGTGAAAGGGGGGGGTCGAACTATGGCTACACCTTC
>TRBD2|TRBV13|TRBJ2-3|once
CASSLGGWGLATDTQYF
TGTGCCAGCAGCTTAGGTGGGTGGGGACTAGCGACAGATACGCAGTATTTT
>TRBD1|TRBV10-3|TRBJ1-2|-
CAIRGQGGDYGYTF
TGTGCCATCAGGGGACAGGGTGGAGACTATGGCTACACCTTC
>TRBD2|TRBV18|TRBJ2-1|-
CASSPSGRSEQFF
TGTGCCAGCTCCCCTAGCGGGAGGAGTGAGCAGTTCTTC
>-|TRBV2|TRBJ1-5|-
CASSGREGQPQHF
TGTGCCAGCAGTGGGCGGGAGGGCCAGCCCCAGCATTTT
>TRBD2|TRBV3-1/TRBV3-2|TRBJ2-7|-
CASSQALAGRVYEQYF
TGTGCCAGCAGCCAAGCACTAGCGGGAAGAGTCTACGAGCAGTACTTC
>-|TRBV6-5|TRBJ1-1|-
CASSLGKGTEAFF
TGTGCCAGCAGTCTGGGGAAGGGTACTGAAGCTTTCTTT
>-|TRBV30|TRBJ2-1|-
CAWNRLRNNEQFF
TGTGCCTGGAATAGGCTTAGGAATAATGAGCAGTTCTTC
>TRBD1|TRBV7-3|TRBJ2-5|-
CASSLGQGARETQYF
TGTGCCAGCAGCTTAGGACAGGGGGCGAGGGAGACCCAGTACTTC
>-|TRBV11-3|TRBJ2-2|once
CASSLLGGANTGELFF
TGTGCCAGCAGCTTATTGGGCGGGGCGAACACCGGGGAGCTGTTTTTT
>-|TRBV30|TRBJ2-3|once
CAWSGTATARDPEGDTDTQYF
TGTGCCTGGAGTGGGACAGCAACAGCCCGGGACCCTGAGGGGGACACAGATACGCAGTATTTT
>-|TRBV7-9|TRBJ1-6|-
CASRRDGNSPLHF
TGTGCCAGCAGGCGTGACGGAAATTCACCCCTCCACTTT
>-|TRBV5-1|TRBJ2-1|-
CASSQDGYNEQFF
TGCGCCAGCAGCCAGGATGGCTACAATGAGCAGTTCTTC
>-|TRBV30|TRBJ2-5|-
CAWSVLRGGRETQYF
TGTGCCTGGAGTGTACTGAGGGGTGGTAGGGAGACCCAGTACTTC
>-|TRBV5-4|TRBJ2-2|-
CASSLELNPTGELFF
TGTGCCAGCAGCTTGGAGCTAAACCCCACCGGGGAGCTGTTTTTT
>TRBD1|TRBV6-1|TRBJ2-7|-
CASSENPDRGYYEQYF
TGTGCCAGCAGTGAGAACCCCGACAGGGGGTACTACGAGCAGTACTTC
>-|TRBV7-3|TRBJ2-7|once
CASSPSRDRAYEQYF
TGTGCCAGCAGCCCGAGCCGGGACCGAGCCTACGAGCAGTACTTC